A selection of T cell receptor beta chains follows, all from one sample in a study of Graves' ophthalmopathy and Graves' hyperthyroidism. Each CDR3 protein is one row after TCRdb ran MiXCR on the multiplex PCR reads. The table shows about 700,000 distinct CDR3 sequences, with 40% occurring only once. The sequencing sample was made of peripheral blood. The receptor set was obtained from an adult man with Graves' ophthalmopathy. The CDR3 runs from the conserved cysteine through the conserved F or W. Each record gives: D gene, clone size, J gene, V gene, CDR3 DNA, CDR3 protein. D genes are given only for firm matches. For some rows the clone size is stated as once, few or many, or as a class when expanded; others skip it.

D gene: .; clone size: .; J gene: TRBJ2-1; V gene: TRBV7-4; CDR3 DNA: TGTGCCAACCGCCAGGACGAGCAGTTCTTC; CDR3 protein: CANRQDEQFF
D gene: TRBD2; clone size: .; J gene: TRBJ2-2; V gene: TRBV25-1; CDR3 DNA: TGTGCCAGCAGCCAGGCCGGTTCTAGCGGGAGGGCCCTCGACACCGGGGAGCTGTTTTTT; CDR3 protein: CASSQAGSSGRALDTGELFF
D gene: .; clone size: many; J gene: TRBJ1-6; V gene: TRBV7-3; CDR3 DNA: TGTGCCAGCAGCTACGGTAACAGAAATAATTCACCCCTCCACTTT; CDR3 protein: CASSYGNRNNSPLHF
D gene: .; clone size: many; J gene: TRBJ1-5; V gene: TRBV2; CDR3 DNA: TGTGCCAGCAGTGAAAGGAGGCGGGGGCTCAATCAGCCCCAGCATTTT; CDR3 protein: CASSERRRGLNQPQHF
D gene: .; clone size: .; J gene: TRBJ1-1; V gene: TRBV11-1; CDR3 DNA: TGTGCCAGCAGCTTATTGGAAAACACTGAAGCTTCCTTT; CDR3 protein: CASSLLENTEASF
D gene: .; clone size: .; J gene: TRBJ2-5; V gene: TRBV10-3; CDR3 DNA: TGTGCCAGCAGTGATTGGCGACAAGAGACCCAGTACTTC; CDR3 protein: CASSDWRQETQYF
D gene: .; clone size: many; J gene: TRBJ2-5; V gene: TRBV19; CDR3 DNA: TGTGCCAGTAGTACCAATTCGGGCGGTCGAGAGACCCAGTACTTC; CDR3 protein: CASSTNSGGRETQYF
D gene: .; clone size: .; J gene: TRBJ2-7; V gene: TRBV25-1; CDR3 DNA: TGTGCCAGCAGTGCCAGGGGTCCCCCCTACGAGCAGTACTTC; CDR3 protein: CASSARGPPYEQYF
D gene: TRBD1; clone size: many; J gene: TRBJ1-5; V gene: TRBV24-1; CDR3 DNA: TGTGCCAGCAGCTCCGACAGGGATCAGCCCCAGCATTTT; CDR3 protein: CASSSDRDQPQHF
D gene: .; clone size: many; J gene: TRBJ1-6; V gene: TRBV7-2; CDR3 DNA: TGTGCCAGCAGCCTAGGGGGTTTAGGGTCACCCCTCCACTTT; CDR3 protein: CASSLGGLGSPLHF
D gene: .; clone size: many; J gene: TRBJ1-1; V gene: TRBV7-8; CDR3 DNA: TGTGCCAGCAGCGGTAGCCGGGCAGCCATGAACACTGAAGCTTTCTTT; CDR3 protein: CASSGSRAAMNTEAFF
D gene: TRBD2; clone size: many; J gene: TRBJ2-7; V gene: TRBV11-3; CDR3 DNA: TGTGCCAGCAGCAAGACTAGCGGGAGCGAAGAGCAGTACTTC; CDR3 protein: CASSKTSGSEEQYF
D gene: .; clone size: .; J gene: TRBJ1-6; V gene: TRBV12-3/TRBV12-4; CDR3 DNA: TGTGCCATCCCAGGCCTGACTAGGCGTTCACCCCTCCACTTT; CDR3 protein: CAIPGLTRRSPLHF
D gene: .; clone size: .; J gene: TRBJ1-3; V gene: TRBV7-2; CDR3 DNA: TGTGCCAGCAGCTTACAAGGAAACACCATACACTTT; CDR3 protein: CASSLQGNTIHF
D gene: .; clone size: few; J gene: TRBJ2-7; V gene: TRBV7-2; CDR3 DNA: TGTGCCAGCAGTTACAGTCCCAGCTCCTACGAGCAGTACTTC; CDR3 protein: CASSYSPSSYEQYF
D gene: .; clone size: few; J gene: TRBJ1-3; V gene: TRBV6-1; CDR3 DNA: TGTGCCAGCAGTGAACATTGGGGATCTGGAAACACCATATATTTT; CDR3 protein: CASSEHWGSGNTIYF
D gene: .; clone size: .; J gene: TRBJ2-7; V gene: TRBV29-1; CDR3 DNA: TGCAGCGTTGAAAGGGGGGACAGCTCCTACGAGCAGTACTTC; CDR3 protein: CSVERGDSSYEQYF
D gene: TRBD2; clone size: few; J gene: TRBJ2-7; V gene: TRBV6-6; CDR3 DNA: TGTGCCAGCACCGACTTCATGAGGACTAGCGGTGCCTACGAGCAGTACTTC; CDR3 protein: CASTDFMRTSGAYEQYF
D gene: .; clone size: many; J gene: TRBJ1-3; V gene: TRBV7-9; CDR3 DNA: TGTGCCAGCAGCGGGCGGGACACCCGAAACACCATATATTTT; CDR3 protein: CASSGRDTRNTIYF
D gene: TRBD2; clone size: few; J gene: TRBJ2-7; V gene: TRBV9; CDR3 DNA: TGTGCCAGCAGCGTTGGCCCCTTAGCGGGGGACTACGAGCAGTACTTC; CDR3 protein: CASSVGPLAGDYEQYF
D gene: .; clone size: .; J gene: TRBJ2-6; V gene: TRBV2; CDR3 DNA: TGTGCCAGCAGCCTCCTACGCGGGACCGGGGCCAACGTCCTGACTTTC; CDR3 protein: CASSLLRGTGANVLTF
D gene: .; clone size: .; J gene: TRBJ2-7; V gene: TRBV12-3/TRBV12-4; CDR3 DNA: TGTGCCAGCAGTGAACTCGGGACAAACCACGAGCAGTACTTC; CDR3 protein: CASSELGTNHEQYF
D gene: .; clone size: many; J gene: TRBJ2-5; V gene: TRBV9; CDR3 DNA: TGTGCCAGCAGCGTAGAGGTCCAAGAGACCCAGTACTTC; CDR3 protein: CASSVEVQETQYF
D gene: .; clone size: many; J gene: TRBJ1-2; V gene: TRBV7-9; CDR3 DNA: TGTGCCAGCCATACGGCGGGGTCCCATGGCTACACCTTC; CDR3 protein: CASHTAGSHGYTF
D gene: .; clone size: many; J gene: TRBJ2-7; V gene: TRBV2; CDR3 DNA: TGTGCCAGCAGTAGGAGACAGGCCGTCTCCTACGAGCAGTACTTC; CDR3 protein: CASSRRQAVSYEQYF
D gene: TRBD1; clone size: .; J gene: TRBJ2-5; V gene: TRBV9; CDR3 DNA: TGTGCCAGCAGCAGAAATCGACAGGGGAGGTACCAAGAGACCCAGTACTTC; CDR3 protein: CASSRNRQGRYQETQYF